One and the same sample provided the 26 T cell receptor beta chains below, sequenced in a study of cytomegalovirus exposure and HLA in healthy donors. Primers: 60 Vbeta forward and 13 Jbeta reverse. Only in-frame clones appear in the TCRdb table, and some are missing; sequencing was by immunoSEQ multiplex PCR. This sample yields some 150,000 clones, of which less than 10% are seen a single time; roughly 2% belongs to the top ten. Material: PBMCs. The receptor set was obtained from a man aged 50-60 years in good health and CMV-seronegative.

Remarks on this clone: In the same sample, other DNA sequences code for this CDR3. The chain joins TRBV2 to TRBJ1-5; 9 bases match TRBD1. Germline trimming cut 7 bases from V and 3 bases from J; bases unmatched to any gene: 13. Germline loops: CDR1 SNHLY, CDR2 FYNNEI. This CDR3 is 17 amino acids long. The CDR3 reads CASTGSPDRGVNQPQHF. The CDR3 coding sequence is TGTGCCAGCACCGGATCCCCGGACAGGGGCGTCAATCAGCCCCAGCATTTT.

This sequence joins TRBV19 and TRBJ1-2; D is unresolved. The CDR3 length is 12 residues. Germline-derived CDR1 and CDR2 are LNHDA and SQIVND (reference sequence). V lost 1 base, J lost 7 bases, and 7 bases lay in between. CDR3 DNA: TGTGCCAGTAGTATAGCAGGTATTGGCTACACCTTC. This translates into CASSIAGIGYTF.

This clone was counted between two and nine times. This chain connects TRBV2 to TRBJ2-5, with D possibly matching TRBD2 (5 bases). The germline V gene encodes CDR1 SNHLY and CDR2 FYNNEI. The CDR3 is made up of 11 amino acids. The ends were cut back, 11 bases at V and 1 base at J, with 8 bases in the middle. The CDR3 sequence is CARGLQETQYF. The CDR3 DNA sequence: TGTGCCCGAGGGCTCCAAGAGACCCAGTACTTC.

There are a few counts of this clone. The chain is built from TRBV6-1 and TRBJ2-2; D possibly corresponds to TRBD2 (5 bases). This CDR3 contains 15 residues. V lost 8 bases to trimming and J lost 1 base, with 14 bases between them. The germline CDR1 and CDR2 sequences are MNHNS and SASEGT. The CDR3 here is CASGSGELNTGELFF. CDR3 nucleotides: TGTGCCAGCGGGTCCGGGGAGCTGAACACCGGGGAGCTGTTTTTT.

This clone was seen a handful of times. This chain joins TRBV19 and TRBJ2-2; a weak D match, TRBD2 (6 bases). The CDR3 runs 13 residues. V was clipped by 11 bases and J by 4 bases, with 14 bases between them. Germline CDR1 and CDR2: LNHDA and SQIVND (reference sequence). The CDR3 DNA follows: TGTGCCGGCGGGGCGGGGCTCACCGGGGAGCTGTTTTTT. This codes for CAGGAGLTGELFF.

The V call is TRBV4-1, the J call TRBJ2-3; D is undetermined. The CDR3 covers 15 residues. V lost 0 bases and J 10 bases, leaving 17 bases between the germline ends. Germline V gene data show CDR1 as MGHRA and CDR2 as YSYEKL. The CDR3 coding sequence is TGCGCCAGCAGCCAAGAGTGGAGAGCTCGAGCTCCGCAGTATTTT. Translated: CASSQEWRARAPQYF.

The rearrangement uses TRBV28 and TRBJ1-1; D uncertain. Germline V CDR1 and CDR2: MDHEN, SYDVKM. The CDR3 extends over 12 amino acids. The germline V and J ends were trimmed by 7 bases and 10 bases, with 16 bases remaining between them. The CDR3: CASTLTRGGAFF. CDR3 DNA: TGTGCCAGCACTCTCACTCGGGGTGGAGCTTTCTTT.

The rearrangement links TRBV6-5 to TRBJ1-1; D possibly corresponds to TRBD1 (5 bases). The germline V and J ends were trimmed by 0 bases and 1 base, with 9 bases remaining between them. The CDR3 contains 15 residues. Germline loops: CDR1 MNHEY, CDR2 SVGAGI. The CDR3 sequence is CASSYSWQGNTEAFF. The CDR3 nucleotides are TGTGCCAGCAGTTACTCGTGGCAGGGGAACACTGAAGCTTTCTTT.

This clone has only a few counts. The chain carries TRBV29-1 and TRBJ2-3; 9 positions match TRBD1. This CDR3 has 12 amino acids. From germline, CDR1 is SQVTM and CDR2 ANQGSEA. Losses at the gene ends were 7 bases for V and 3 bases for J; bases not matched to a gene: 2. CDR3 coding DNA: TGCAGCGGCGGACAGGGGACAGATACGCAGTATTTT. Encoded protein: CSGGQGTDTQYF.

This clone is classed as medium-sized (0.01 to 0.1%). The chain recombines TRBV6-1 with TRBJ2-7; TRBD2 agrees at 8 bases. The V gene end was trimmed by 0 bases and the J gene end by 7 bases; junction bases not matched to a gene: 8. Germline CDR1 is MNHNS and CDR2 is SASEGT. This CDR3 region has 15 residues. CDR3 DNA: TGTGCCAGCAGTGAAGCGCCGGCGGGGGGCGCGGAGCAGTACTTC. Protein: CASSEAPAGGAEQYF.

This clone came up a few times. The V call is TRBV9, the J call TRBJ2-1; the D gene is possibly TRBD2 (5 bases). The CDR3 runs 14 residues. CDR1 and CDR2 (germline): SGDLS, YYNGEE. V lost 4 bases and J lost 8, with 16 bases in between. This CDR3 is CASSPRTRFHEQFF. Written as DNA, the CDR3 is TGTGCCAGCAGCCCCCGGACTCGGTTCCATGAGCAGTTCTTC. Full variable domain (rest looked up from reference TRBV9 and TRBJ2-1): DSGVTQTPKHLITATGQRVTLRCSPRSGDLSVYWYQQSLDQGLQFLIQYYNGEERAKGNILERFSAQQFPDLHSELNLSSLELGDSALYFCASSPRTRFHEQFFGPGTRLTVL.

In this sample, this clone turned up a few times. This chain uses TRBV2 with TRBJ1-5; TRBD1 aligns across 12 bases. The V gene's germline CDR1 is SNHLY and CDR2 FYNNEI. CDR3 length equals 14 residues. V was pared by 8 bases and J by 6 bases, with 5 bases of the junction left unmatched. The CDR3 region has the DNA TGTGCCAGCCAGGGACAGGGGGCTGTTCAGCCCCAGCATTTT. It is translated as CASQGQGAVQPQHF.

Details on this clone: One end of the junction is discordant with germline, which a read error may explain. This chain connects TRBV5-6 to TRBJ1-3, with 7 bases that match TRBD1. The germline gives CDR1 SGHDT, CDR2 YYEEEE. The CDR3 has 14 residues. The CDR3 bases are TGTGCCAGCAGCTTGAGGGGACAGCGAAACAACATATATTTT. Translation gives CASSLRGQRNNIYF.

This clone was seen a few times. This chain connects TRBV2 to TRBJ1-6, with D possibly being TRBD1 (5 bases). V lost 4 bases and J 4 bases, leaving 11 bases between the germline ends. The CDR3 loop spans 15 amino acids. CDR1 and CDR2 from the germline V gene are SNHLY and FYNNEI. CDR3 DNA: TGTGCCAGCAGTGCCGGGGGGGGGTATAATTCACCCCTCCACTTT. Translated: CASSAGGGYNSPLHF.

CDR3 region: CASSDREDYGYTF. The CDR3 DNA reads as TGTGCCAGCAGTGACAGGGAGGACTATGGCTACACCTTC. V usage is TRBV2 and J usage is TRBJ1-2; possible D gene TRBD1, 5 bases. Germline CDR1 and CDR2: SNHLY and FYNNEI. CDR3 size: 13 residues. The V end was cut by 3 bases, the J end by 3 bases, with 8 bases between.

On this clone: The junction shows a germline mismatch at one end, possibly a read error. This rearrangement joins TRBV7-7 to TRBJ2-7, with D tentatively TRBD1 (5 bases). Germline CDR1 and CDR2: SSHAT and FNYEAQ (reference sequence). This CDR3 is 15 amino acids long. CDR3 residues: CASSLGSGSTYEQYF. The CDR3 DNA reads as TGTGCTAGCAGCTTAGGTTCAGGGTCCACCTACGAGCAGTACTTC.

This rearrangement joins TRBV29-1 to TRBJ1-4, with 7 bases matching TRBD1. With 1 base clipped from V and 8 bases from J, the junction kept 4 bases outside the gene matches. The CDR3 contains 13 residues. Germline V gene sequence: CDR1 SQVTM, CDR2 ANQGSEA. CDR3 sequence reads: CSVEALQGEKLFF. The DNA of the CDR3 is TGCAGCGTTGAAGCGTTACAGGGGGAAAAACTGTTTTTT.

The rearrangement joins TRBV5-1 to TRBJ2-1; tentatively, D is TRBD1 (6 bases). Per the germline V gene, CDR1 is SGHRS and CDR2 is YFSETQ. The CDR3 totals 15 residues. Trimming shortened V by 0 bases and J by 6 bases, and 13 bases separated the two germline ends. CDR3 residues: CASSLASGVTNEQFF. CDR3 DNA: TGCGCCAGCAGCTTGGCCTCAGGGGTCACCAATGAGCAGTTCTTC. The full variable domain, with the rest looked up from reference TRBV5-1 and TRBJ2-1, is KAGVTQTPRYLIKTRGQQVTLSCSPISGHRSVSWYQQTPGQGLQFLFEYFSETQRNKGNFPGRFSGRQFSNSRSEMNVSTLELGDSALYLCASSLASGVTNEQFFGPGTRLTVL.

The genes are TRBV5-1 and TRBJ2-7, with 10 positions matching TRBD1. CDR3 length: 15 residues. Looked up from germline, CDR1 is SGHRS and CDR2 is YFSETQ. Trimming at V came to 1 base and at J to 5 bases, leaving 6 bases not matched to a gene. The CDR3 nucleotides are TGCGCCAGCAGCTTGCAGTTTGGGACAGGGGACGAGCAGTACTTC. Translated: CASSLQFGTGDEQYF.

J is TRBJ1-1 and V is TRBV19; D remains ambiguous. CDR1 LNHDA and CDR2 SQIVND come from the germline V gene (reference sequence). This CDR3 is built from 13 residues. V gave up 3 bases and J gave up 7 bases, with 12 bases separating them. The CDR3 reads CASSILGQIEAFF. As DNA, the CDR3 is TGTGCCAGTAGTATCCTAGGCCAGATTGAAGCTTTCTTT. The full variable domain, in which reference TRBV19 and TRBJ1-1 provide the parts outside the CDR3, is DGGITQSPKYLFRKEGQNVTLSCEQNLNHDAMYWYRQDPGQGLRLIYYSQIVNDFQKGDIAEGYSVSREKKESFPLTVTSAQKNPTAFYLCASSILGQIEAFFGQGTRLTVV.

This clone was detected only a few times. The chain combines TRBV29-1 with TRBJ2-5, with a weak D call TRBD1 (5 bases). The J call may be in error: the DNA end matches TRBJ2-7 better. CDR1 is SQVTM and CDR2 is ANQGSEA in the germline V gene. The length of the CDR3 is 13 residues. The CDR3 loop is CSVNGHSSYEQYF. DNA of the CDR3: TGCAGCGTGAACGGACATTCTTCATACGAGCAGTACTTC.

V and J are TRBV6-5 and TRBJ1-5; D not certain. The V end lost 8 bases, the J end lost 0 bases, and 11 bases lay between the germline ends. The CDR3 covers 14 residues. The germline gives CDR1 MNHEY, CDR2 SVGAGI. This CDR3 reads CASARGNSNQPQHF. The CDR3 nucleotides read TGTGCCAGCGCCCGGGGAAATAGCAATCAGCCCCAGCATTTT.

This clone has only a few counts. V and J are TRBV5-1 and TRBJ1-5, with unresolved D. Trimming took 0 bases from V and 4 from J, leaving 8 bases between them. The CDR3 is 14 amino acids. The germline gives CDR1 SGHRS, CDR2 YFSETQ. CDR3: CASSLDGRNQPQHF. Here the CDR3 DNA reads TGCGCCAGCAGCTTGGACGGTAGAAATCAGCCCCAGCATTTT.

This clone was observed a handful of times. V is TRBV6-1 and J is TRBJ1-5; 7 positions match TRBD1. After removal of 1 base from V and 5 bases from J, the junction contained 5 bases not matched to a gene. The CDR3 sequence is 15 residues long. The germline CDR1 and CDR2 sequences are MNHNS and SASEGT. CDR3 residues: CASSEETGQHQPQHF. The CDR3 nucleotides are TGTGCCAGCAGTGAAGAGACAGGGCAACATCAGCCCCAGCATTTT.

This chain links TRBV5-1 with TRBJ2-5, with 9 bases that match TRBD1. The CDR3 spans 17 residues. CDR1 and CDR2 (germline): SGHRS, YFSETQ. J was trimmed by 4 bases and V by 0 bases; bases with no gene match: 10. The CDR3 DNA follows: TGCGCCAGCAGCTTGGCCTTAAGGGGACAGGGTAGAGAGACCCAGTACTTC. This codes for CASSLALRGQGRETQYF.

This clone was counted between two and nine times. The chain combines TRBV18 with TRBJ2-5, with D possibly matching TRBD2 (5 bases). This CDR3 is built from 16 residues. Germline V gives CDR1 KGHSH, CDR2 LQKENI. Trimming pared 3 bases from V and 2 bases from J, leaving 16 bases between. CDR3 region: CASSPAVIEGQETQYF. The CDR3 region has the DNA TGTGCCAGCTCACCCGCTGTGATAGAGGGACAAGAGACCCAGTACTTC.